These T cell receptor beta chains were read from a single sample in a study of beta chain features in type 1 diabetes. Assay: immunoSEQ multiplex PCR; the TCRdb copy retains only in-frame clones and omits some. The sample contains around 140,000 clones, about 13% of which appear only once. Sequencing was performed on central memory CD4+ T cells from blood. Every receptor here comes from a man younger than 35 with type 1 diabetes. CDR3s include the opening cysteine and the closing phenylalanine or tryptophan. A D gene is named only where the DNA matches it firmly. Expanded clones are given a class, and other clones once, few, many or no size at all.

clone_size d_call j_call v_call cdr3_nt cdr3_aa
- - TRBJ1-6 TRBV19 TGTGCCAGTACACCCATAACAGGGAATTCACCCCTCCACTTT CASTPITGNSPLHF
- - TRBJ1-5 TRBV4-1 TGCGCCAGCAGCCAGACCTTTTCGCGGGGGCCTCAGCCCCAGCATTTT CASSQTFSRGPQPQHF
- - TRBJ1-2 TRBV6-1 TGTGCCAGCAGTGTACCCCTACCATCCTATGGCTACACCTTC CASSVPLPSYGYTF
many - TRBJ1-1 TRBV14 TGTGCCAGCAGCCCCCTCGGTTGGAGGGGTGAAGCTTTCTTT CASSPLGWRGEAFF
few TRBD1 TRBJ2-7 TRBV27 TGTGCCAGCAGTTCACGACAGGGGCAGTACGAGCAGTACTTC CASSSRQGQYEQYF
- - TRBJ2-7 TRBV11-2 TGTGCCAGCAGCCCGGATGGAGAGTTCCACGAGCAGTACTTC CASSPDGEFHEQYF
few - TRBJ2-3 TRBV11-2 TGTGCCAGCAGCTCACCCGACTACCCGTGGACGCAGTATTTT CASSSPDYPWTQYF
- - TRBJ1-6 TRBV2 TGTGCCAGCAGTGAGATGGGAGGAGGGAACAATTCACCCCTCCACTTT CASSEMGGGNNSPLHF
- - TRBJ1-1 TRBV7-9 TGTGCCAGCAGCCTCGGGCCTTACACTGAAGCTTTCTTT CASSLGPYTEAFF
few - TRBJ2-5 TRBV6-5 TGTGCCAGCAGTTACCCCATTGGACAGCTAAGGGGGACCCAGTACTTC CASSYPIGQLRGTQYF
few - TRBJ1-5 TRBV25-1 TGTGCCAGCAGTGGAACTCTCACAGGGAATCAGCCCCAGCATTTT CASSGTLTGNQPQHF
few TRBD2 TRBJ2-3 TRBV7-2 TGTGCCAGCAGCTCGGGACTAGCGGCAGATACGCAGTATTTT CASSSGLAADTQYF
many - TRBJ2-6 TRBV9 TGTGCCAGCAGCCCCGAAGAGGCCTCTGGGGCCAACGTCCTGACTTTC CASSPEEASGANVLTF
- - TRBJ2-7 TRBV27 TGTGCCAGCAGTGTGGCCAGGAGCTCCTACGAGCAGTACTTC CASSVARSSYEQYF
- - TRBJ2-3 TRBV4-1 TGCGCCAGCAGCCAAGTGGACATTCTATCCACAGATACGCAGTATTTT CASSQVDILSTDTQYF
- TRBD1 TRBJ2-1 TRBV5-1 TGCGCCAGCAACCTGGGCCAGGGGGTAAATGAGCAGTTCTTC CASNLGQGVNEQFF
few - TRBJ2-2 TRBV30 TGTGCCTCCGATTATGGGCGCTCCGGGAACACCGGGGAGCTGTTTTTT CASDYGRSGNTGELFF
many - TRBJ2-6 TRBV19 TGTGCCAGTAGTATGCCTACATCTGGGGCCAACGTCCTGACTTTC CASSMPTSGANVLTF
- - TRBJ1-1 TRBV29-1 TGCAGCGTTGAGGTTGACAGGTTTGAAGCTTTCTTT CSVEVDRFEAFF
few - TRBJ2-3 TRBV5-1 TGCGCCAGCAGCTTGGCTGTCTACCGCCTGAGCACAGATACGCAGTATTTT CASSLAVYRLSTDTQYF
- TRBD1 TRBJ2-7 TRBV5-1 TGCGCCAGCAGCCTGGACAGGGGGACCTACGAGCAGTACTTC CASSLDRGTYEQYF
- - TRBJ2-3 TRBV5-1 TGCGCCAGCAGCTTGGGGCAGGACACAGATACGCAGTATTTT CASSLGQDTDTQYF
- TRBD1 TRBJ2-7 TRBV28 TGTGCCAGCACCTGGGGGACAGGGGGTCTCGAGCAGTACTTC CASTWGTGGLEQYF
- - TRBJ1-2 TRBV6-6 TGTGCCAGCAGCTCGCCCCCAACTCTTCAGGACTATGGCTACACCTTC CASSSPPTLQDYGYTF
many - TRBJ2-1 TRBV18 TGTGCCAGCTCACAACAGGGATCGGATACAAATGAGCAGTTCTTC CASSQQGSDTNEQFF
many TRBD1 TRBJ2-7 TRBV27 TGTGCCAGCAGTCCCATCCGACAGGGACCAGGCGAGCAGTACTTC CASSPIRQGPGEQYF
few TRBD2 TRBJ2-7 TRBV29-1 TGCAGCGTTGCGGGGACTAGCGGTACCCACGAGCAGTACTTC CSVAGTSGTHEQYF
- TRBD1 TRBJ2-7 TRBV4-2 TGTGCCAGCAGCCAAGCCGCACCACAGGGGGTTGGCGAGCAGTACTTC CASSQAAPQGVGEQYF
- - TRBJ2-2 TRBV5-1 TGCGCCAGCAGCCCCGACAGGCCCAACACCGGGGAGCTGTTTTTT CASSPDRPNTGELFF
many - TRBJ2-5 TRBV11-2 TGTGCCAGCAGCTTAGGGGTCCCTAGCCGGGAGACCCAGTACTTC CASSLGVPSRETQYF
- TRBD2 TRBJ2-5 TRBV4-2 TGTGCCAGCAGCCGAACACTAGCGGGGGGGCAGACCCAGTACTTC CASSRTLAGGQTQYF
- TRBD1 TRBJ1-2 TRBV6-5 TGTGCCAGCAGGACACAGGGGGGCCCTCGCTATGGCTACACCTTC CASRTQGGPRYGYTF
- - TRBJ1-1 TRBV25-1 TGTGCCAGCAGTTCTAGATCTCTGAACACTGAAGCTTTCTTT CASSSRSLNTEAFF
- - TRBJ1-2 TRBV27 TGTGCCAGCAGTTTAGGTAGAGGGCTGGGGAATGGCTACACCTTC CASSLGRGLGNGYTF
- - TRBJ2-1 TRBV7-9 TGTGCCAGCAGCCCCTGGGGGGTAGAAGATGAGCAGTTCTTC CASSPWGVEDEQFF
- TRBD1 TRBJ2-1 TRBV18 TGTGCCAGCTCACGCACCGGGACAGGGGACAATGAGCAGTTCTTC CASSRTGTGDNEQFF
- - TRBJ1-1 TRBV5-1 TGCGCCAGCAGCTTGGCCATAAACACTGAAGCTTTCTTT CASSLAINTEAFF
few TRBD1 TRBJ1-1 TRBV28 TGTGCCAGCAGTTTATTGGGCGGGCAGGGGGACACTGAAGCTTTCTTT CASSLLGGQGDTEAFF
few TRBD2 TRBJ2-7 TRBV7-2 TGTGCCAGCAGCACCCACACTAGCGGGGGGCCTACCTACGAGCAGTACTTC CASSTHTSGGPTYEQYF
- - TRBJ1-6 TRBV9 TGTGCCAGCAGTCTAACTTCTGCTGGTTCACCCCTCCACTTT CASSLTSAGSPLHF